The 26 T cell receptor beta chains reported below all come from one sample, sequenced in a study of T cells in Graves' hyperthyroidism and ophthalmopathy (dated by TCRdb to between 2019 and 2020). The library was prepared using multiplex PCR. The sequencer was an Illumina HiSeq 2000. TCR beta CDR3 regions were amplified from RNA transcripts. A first-round RT-PCR of the TCR CDR3 used the HTBI primer set with the Qiagen OneStep RT-PCR kit. TCRdb reprocessed the public reads (quality trimming at Q25 with fastp, clone calling with MiXCR) and kept in-frame beta chains. Identical CDR3 protein sequences are pooled into one entry, listed with their most common genes and DNA. Here the sample has under 750,000 distinct CDR3 sequences; roughly 20% occur a single time. Of the sample, over 15% is held by the ten largest clones. Sequences were obtained from blood. The receptors originated from a woman between 45 and 60 years old with Graves' hyperthyroidism that later progressed to Graves' ophthalmopathy.

Many counts were recorded for this clonotype. The chain couples TRBV12-3 or TRBV12-4 to TRBJ2-5, with 9 nucleotides matching TRBD1. The J segment lost 2 bases and the V segment lost 6 bases, leaving 7 bases of the junction unmatched. This CDR3 spans 15 amino acids. Here the CDR3 DNA reads TGTGCCAGCAGCCCTGGACAGGGGAGGCAAGAGACCCAGTACTTC. Its protein product is CASSPGQGRQETQYF.

This clonotype was picked up many times. This sequence joins TRBV3-1 and TRBJ2-2, with 9 positions matching TRBD1. V trimming: 5 bases; J trimming: 3 bases; junction bases outside the gene matches: 7. The length of the CDR3 is 16 residues. The germline V gene encodes CDR1 LGHDT and CDR2 YNNKEL (reference sequence). CDR3 DNA sequence: TGTGCCAGCAGCTCCACAACAGGGGGCTACACCGGGGAGCTGTTTTTT. Encoded protein: CASSSTTGGYTGELFF. The full variable domain, its missing parts supplied by reference TRBV3-1 and TRBJ2-2, is DTAVSQTPKYLVTQMGNDKSIKCEQNLGHDTMYWYKQDSKKFLKIMFSYNNKELIINETVPNRFSPKSPDKAHLNLHINSLELGDSAVYFCASSSTTGGYTGELFFGEGSRLTVL.

The chain uses TRBV12-3 or TRBV12-4 and TRBJ2-2, with unresolved D. The CDR3 is made up of 14 amino acids. V gave up 6 bases and J gave up 2 bases, with 10 bases separating them. DNA of the CDR3: TGTGCCAGCAGCCCTGACATAAACACCGGGGAGCTGTTTTTT. Translated, it gives CASSPDINTGELFF.

This clonotype was observed a handful of times. The chain links TRBV27 to TRBJ1-2, with TRBD1 identical over 7 bases. The junction had 6 bases not matched to a gene; V was cut back by 10 bases and J by 4 bases. Germline V CDR1 and CDR2: MNHEY, SMNVEV (reference sequence). The CDR3 sequence is 12 residues long. CDR3 in DNA: TGTGCCACCGTGGACAGGTTCTATGGCTACACCTTC. It specifies CATVDRFYGYTF.

The CDR3 sequence is CASSHQGLGGEAFF. The CDR3 DNA follows: TGTGCCAGCAGCCACCAGGGTTTGGGTGGTGAAGCTTTCTTT. The chain has TRBV3-1 and TRBJ1-1; a possible D gene is TRBD1 (5 bases). Germline V gene lookup returns CDR1 LGHDT and CDR2 YNNKEL (reference sequence). Trimming left V 3 bases short and J 7 bases short, with 15 bases between. This CDR3 has 14 residues.

This clonotype was counted a few times. The V gene is TRBV14, the J gene TRBJ2-5; perhaps D is TRBD1 or TRBD2 (6 bases each). Germline V lookup: CDR1 SGHDN, CDR2 FVKESK. The CDR3 is 14 residues long. V lost 1 base and J lost 4, with 10 bases in between. The CDR3 sequence is CASSQVRGRETQYF. The CDR3, as DNA: TGTGCCAGCAGCCAAGTCCGGGGGCGAGAGACCCAGTACTTC.

This clonotype was found a few times. One junction end disagrees with the germline gene, perhaps due to a read error. The chain joins TRBV7-7 to TRBJ2-2, with unresolved D. CDR3 length: 14 residues. Germline V lookup: CDR1 SSHAT, CDR2 FNYEAQ (reference sequence). CDR3 coding DNA: TGTGCTAGCAGCTTAAGACATAACACCGGGGAGCTGTTTTTT. This codes for CASSLRHNTGELFF.

About this clonotype itself: This sequence is one base from a far larger clone and is likely a read error. CDR3 sequence reads: CSSSLGGDGYTF. As DNA, the CDR3 is TGCTCCAGCAGCTTGGGCGGGGATGGCTACACCTTC. This chain links TRBV5-1 with TRBJ1-2; unclear D gene. CDR1 is SGHRS, CDR2 YFSETQ, per germline. This CDR3 contains 12 residues.

This clonotype was seen many times. The chain combines TRBV11-3 with TRBJ1-3; D ambiguous. The CDR3 covers 12 residues. Germline loops: CDR1 SGHNT, CDR2 YENEEA. V dropped 5 bases and J dropped 2 bases, with 4 bases sitting between them. The CDR3 loop reads CASSKAGNTIYF. The CDR3 DNA sequence: TGTGCCAGCAGCAAAGCTGGAAACACCATATATTTT.

J is TRBJ2-5 and V is TRBV9; D uncertain. The germline V and J ends were trimmed by 4 bases and 5 bases, with 18 bases remaining between them. CDR3 length equals 15 residues. Germline values: CDR1 SGDLS, CDR2 YYNGEE. The CDR3 DNA reads TGTGCCAGCAGCCCGCAGCCCTGGTCGGTGGAGACCCAGTACTTC. Translated, it gives CASSPQPWSVETQYF. Filled out from reference TRBV9 and TRBJ2-5, the complete variable domain reads DSGVTQTPKHLITATGQRVTLRCSPRSGDLSVYWYQQSLDQGLQFLIQYYNGEERAKGNILERFSAQQFPDLHSELNLSSLELGDSALYFCASSPQPWSVETQYFGPGTRLLVL.

J is TRBJ1-1 and V is TRBV6-6; no reliable D call. The CDR3 runs 15 residues. Germline-derived CDR1 and CDR2 are MNHNY and SVGAGI (reference sequence). Between the trimmed V and J ends, which lost 2 bases and 0 bases, there was a span of 10 bases. In nucleotides, the CDR3 is TGTGCCAGCAGTTACGTCGAGAGCTTGAACACTGAAGCTTTCTTT. It codes for CASSYVESLNTEAFF.

This clonotype showed up many times. The gene calls are TRBV12-3 or TRBV12-4 and TRBJ2-3; 7 bases agree with TRBD1. V was pared by 4 bases and J by 5 bases, with 6 bases of the junction left unmatched. The CDR3 runs 14 residues. The CDR3, as DNA: TGTGCCAGCAGTTCGACAGGGTTGGAAGATACGCAGTATTTT. Protein sequence: CASSSTGLEDTQYF.

This clonotype has a count of ten or more. The CDR3 DNA is TGCAGCGTTGTGGAGGGAAGTGGCACTGAAGCTTTCTTT. The encoded protein is CSVVEGSGTEAFF. V gene TRBV29-1 combines with J gene TRBJ1-1; D remains unclear. The CDR3 covers 13 residues. CDR1 and CDR2 from the germline V gene are SQVTM and ANQGSEA. Trimming stripped 4 bases from V and 4 bases from J, with 13 bases between. Combining the CDR3 with reference TRBV29-1 and TRBJ1-1 gives the whole variable domain SAVISQKPSRDICQRGTSLTIQCQVDSQVTMMFWYRQQPGQSLTLIATANQGSEATYESGFVIDKFPISRPNLTFSTLTVSNMSPEDSSIYLCSVVEGSGTEAFFGQGTRLTVV.

The chain uses TRBV2 and TRBJ2-2; the D gene is possibly TRBD2 (6 bases). Trimming left V 9 bases short and J 3 bases short, with 17 bases between. This CDR3 has 15 amino acids. Germline values: CDR1 SNHLY, CDR2 FYNNEI. CDR3: CARGTVGDYTGELFF. As DNA, the CDR3 is TGTGCCAGGGGAACAGTGGGGGACTACACCGGGGAGCTGTTTTTT.

Many counts were recorded for this clonotype. The rearrangement joins TRBV7-6 to TRBJ2-1, with D possibly TRBD1 on 5 matching bases. Germline loops: CDR1 SGHVS, CDR2 FNYEAQ. The CDR3 spans 13 residues. Trimming took off 1 base at V and 8 bases at J, with 9 bases between the two ends. This CDR3 reads CASSLEQGYEQFF. The DNA of the CDR3 is TGTGCCAGCAGCTTAGAGCAGGGTTATGAGCAGTTCTTC.

This clonotype was counted at least ten times. This chain's CDR3 is CASSQAASTDTQYF. The CDR3 DNA reads as TGTGCCAGCTCACAAGCGGCTAGCACAGATACGCAGTATTTT. The genes are TRBV18 and TRBJ2-3; a possible D gene is TRBD2 (5 bases). The CDR3 sequence is 14 residues long. V shed 4 bases and J shed 0 bases, with 8 bases lying between them. Per the germline V gene, CDR1 is KGHSH and CDR2 is LQKENI.

This rearrangement joins TRBV7-8 to TRBJ2-5, with D possibly matching TRBD2 (6 bases). Germline CDR1 reads SGHVS; CDR2 reads FQNEAQ. Trimming left V 5 bases short and J 5 bases short, with 15 bases between. The CDR3 consists of 14 residues. The CDR3 here is CASSGGPTGETQYF. The DNA for the CDR3 is TGTGCCAGCAGCGGAGGGCCCACCGGGGAGACCCAGTACTTC.

This clonotype showed up just once. DNA for the CDR3: TGTGCCAGCAGCCCCGAGACTAGTGGAGAGTGGTTGGGCTATGAGCAGTTCTTC. Translating gives CASSPETSGEWLGYEQFF. This chain uses TRBV12-3 or TRBV12-4 with TRBJ2-1, with a tentative D call TRBD2 (6 bases). Between the trimmed V and J ends, which lost 6 bases and 8 bases, there was a span of 29 bases. The CDR3 spans 18 residues.

This rearrangement joins TRBV15 to TRBJ2-2; D is tentatively TRBD1 or TRBD2 (5 bases each). The length of the CDR3 is 17 residues. Trimming shortened V by 2 bases and J by 3 bases, and 16 bases separated the two germline ends. CDR1 is LNHNV and CDR2 is YYDKDF in the germline V gene (reference sequence). DNA of the CDR3: TGTGCCACCAGCAGAAAGAGGGAACCAGGGTACACCGGGGAGCTGTTTTTT. Residues: CATSRKREPGYTGELFF.

The V and J genes are TRBV18 and TRBJ2-6, with 7 bases aligning to TRBD1. J lost 2 bases, V lost 1 base, and 5 bases had no gene match. The length of the CDR3 is 17 residues. The germline gives CDR1 KGHSH, CDR2 LQKENI. For the CDR3, the DNA is TGTGCCAGCTCACCACTCGGGACAGCTACTGGGGCCAACGTCCTGACTTTC. Encoded protein: CASSPLGTATGANVLTF.

This clonotype was observed a handful of times. The genes are TRBV5-1 and TRBJ2-5, with 8 bases aligning to TRBD1. CDR3 length: 15 amino acids. Germline V gene lookup returns CDR1 SGHRS and CDR2 YFSETQ. The J segment lost 9 bases and the V segment lost 0 bases, leaving 10 bases of the junction unmatched. The CDR3 region is CASSLEYGQGLAQYF. The CDR3 DNA follows: TGCGCCAGCAGCTTGGAATACGGACAGGGATTGGCCCAGTACTTC.

This clonotype came up many times. The gene calls are TRBV20-1 and TRBJ2-7; a weak D match, TRBD2 (5 bases). Trimming removed 3 bases from V and 7 bases from J, with 22 bases in between. Germline-derived CDR1 and CDR2 are DFQATT and SNEGSKA (reference sequence). This CDR3 is 15 amino acids long. CDR3 residues: CSARDRASGKREQYF. CDR3 nucleotides: TGCAGTGCTAGGGACCGGGCGAGCGGCAAAAGGGAGCAGTACTTC.

The V call is TRBV11-2, the J call TRBJ1-4; 10 bases are shared with TRBD1. In germline, CDR1 is SGHAT, CDR2 FQNNGV. This CDR3 spans 15 amino acids. After removal of 5 bases from V and 5 bases from J, the junction contained 5 bases not matched to a gene. CDR3 in DNA: TGTGCCAGCAGCACCCGGACAGGGGGAAATGAAAAACTGTTTTTT. It yields the protein CASSTRTGGNEKLFF.

To note about this clonotype: Since a much larger clone is just one base distant, this may be a read error. This chain uses TRBV30 with TRBJ2-7; 8 positions agree with TRBD1. CDR1 is GTSNPN, CDR2 SVGIG, per germline (reference sequence). Trimming at V came to 3 bases and at J to 4 bases, leaving 8 bases not matched to a gene. The CDR3 is made up of 14 amino acids. The CDR3 protein is CAWSADRGFYEQYF. In DNA form, the CDR3 reads TGTGCCTGGAGCGCAGACAGGGGCTTTTACGAGCAGTACTTC.

The table lists this clonotype with a count of one. The rearrangement uses TRBV19 and TRBJ1-2; TRBD1 agrees at 8 bases. The germline V gene has CDR1 LNHDA and CDR2 SQIVND (reference sequence). The CDR3 length is 14 residues. V lost 6 bases and J lost 3; bases outside the gene matches: 6. Here the CDR3 reads CASSPQGEYYGYTF. The CDR3 coding sequence is TGTGCCAGTAGCCCACAGGGGGAGTACTATGGCTACACCTTC.

The chain carries TRBV19 and TRBJ1-6, with 11 bases that match TRBD1. Germline V gene lookup returns CDR1 LNHDA and CDR2 SQIVND (reference sequence). The CDR3 totals 19 residues. With V trimmed by 2 bases and J by 7 bases, 13 bases remained unmatched. The CDR3 here is CASSIKGQGVDLRNSPLHF. In nucleotides, the CDR3 is TGTGCCAGTAGTATAAAGGGACAGGGGGTCGATTTAAGGAATTCACCCCTCCACTTT. Together with reference TRBV19 and TRBJ1-6, the CDR3 gives the full variable domain: DGGITQSPKYLFRKEGQNVTLSCEQNLNHDAMYWYRQDPGQGLRLIYYSQIVNDFQKGDIAEGYSVSREKKESFPLTVTSAQKNPTAFYLCASSIKGQGVDLRNSPLHFGNGTRLTVT.